These 30 T cell receptor beta chains were all obtained from the same sample, sequenced in a study of blood T cell repertoires in COVID-19. Profiled with immunoSEQ multiplex PCR; TCRdb holds only in-frame clones, not every one. The sample lists 100,000 to 150,000 clones; roughly 82% were seen once. The sample consisted of peripheral blood. The receptors derive from a human donor in a cohort sampled during active COVID-19.

The chain is built from TRBV18 and TRBJ2-1; no definite D call. The CDR3 is 12 amino acids. Trimming removed 6 bases at V and 9 bases at J, with 12 bases between. Germline-derived CDR1 and CDR2 are KGHSH and LQKENI. The CDR3 loop reads CASSPEFLEQFF. CDR3 coding DNA: TGTGCCAGCTCGCCCGAGTTTCTTGAGCAGTTCTTC.

The chain employs TRBV24-1 and TRBJ2-1; 8 bases line up with TRBD2. CDR1 is KGHDR and CDR2 is SFDVKD in the germline V gene. The CDR3 covers 15 residues. V dropped 5 bases and J dropped 3; count of bases not matched to a gene: 5. The chain's CDR3 is CATSGAGVGYNEQFF. The CDR3 DNA reads as TGTGCCACCAGTGGAGCGGGAGTTGGCTACAATGAGCAGTTCTTC.

The chain combines TRBV28 with TRBJ2-5, with D unresolved. CDR1 and CDR2 from the germline V gene are MDHEN and SYDVKM. The CDR3 spans 15 residues. Trimming cost V 4 bases and J 1 base, with 13 bases left between them. The CDR3 coding sequence is TGTGCCAGCAGTTCCTCGCCTATACCCCAAGAGACCCAGTACTTC. It translates to CASSSSPIPQETQYF. Using reference TRBV28 and TRBJ2-5 for the parts outside the CDR3, the full variable domain is DVKVTQSSRYLVKRTGEKVFLECVQDMDHENMFWYRQDPGLGLRLIYFSYDVKMKEKGDIPEGYSVSREKKERFSLILESASTNQTSMYLCASSSSPIPQETQYFGPGTRLLVL.

This chain connects TRBV5-4 to TRBJ1-6; D remains unclear. The CDR3 totals 17 residues. The V and J ends lost 2 bases and 6 bases respectively, with 18 bases between them. The V gene's germline CDR1 is SGHNT and CDR2 YYREEE (reference sequence). This chain's CDR3 is CASSLLSLGEVNSPLHF. The CDR3 DNA sequence: TGTGCCAGCAGCTTATTATCCCTTGGAGAAGTTAATTCACCCCTCCACTTT.

V is TRBV19 and J is TRBJ2-7; D may be TRBD1 (6 bases). The CDR3 totals 15 residues. In germline, CDR1 is LNHDA, CDR2 SQIVND (reference sequence). V lost 1 base and J lost 2, with 12 bases in between. The CDR3 region is CASSIGFRGPYEQYF. CDR3 nucleotide sequence: TGTGCCAGTAGTATAGGATTCAGGGGCCCCTACGAGCAGTACTTC.

This chain joins TRBV10-3 and TRBJ1-1; the D gene is possibly TRBD1 (6 bases). Germline CDR1 ENHRY, CDR2 SYGVKD. Trimming shortened V by 2 bases and J by 6 bases, and 13 bases separated the two germline ends. CDR3 length: 14 amino acids. The CDR3 is CAISELHPGAEAFF. The CDR3, as DNA: TGTGCCATCAGTGAGCTTCACCCAGGGGCTGAAGCTTTCTTT.

The V and J genes are TRBV7-3 and TRBJ2-3; 8 nucleotides match TRBD1. The CDR3 has 13 residues. Germline CDR1 and CDR2: SGHTA and FQGTGA. V dropped 6 bases and J dropped 2; count of bases not matched to a gene: 1. CDR3 DNA: TGTGCCAGCAGGGGACAGGTCACAGATACGCAGTATTTT. Protein product: CASRGQVTDTQYF.

In nucleotides, the CDR3 is TGTGCCAGCAGCTTGGGCAGGGACTGGACAGATACGCAGTATTTT. It encodes CASSLGRDWTDTQYF. This chain uses TRBV5-8 with TRBJ2-3; a weak D match, TRBD2 (6 bases). V was trimmed by 0 bases and J by 3 bases, leaving 11 bases between them. This CDR3 contains 15 residues. Germline V gene sequence: CDR1 SGHTS, CDR2 YDEGEE.

The chain is built from TRBV6-2 or TRBV6-3 and TRBJ1-2; D not resolved. The germline V and J ends were trimmed by 7 bases and 8 bases, with 26 bases remaining between them. The CDR3 runs 16 residues. Germline-derived CDR1 and CDR2 are MNHEY and SVGEGT. The CDR3, as DNA: TGTGCCAGCAACCCCCTCACGATGGGCCCGAACTGGGGCTACACCTTC. Its protein is CASNPLTMGPNWGYTF.

This chain uses TRBV7-2 with TRBJ2-1; 10 bases map to TRBD1. After removal of 5 bases from V and 7 bases from J, the junction contained 11 bases not matched to a gene. Germline V gives CDR1 SGHTA, CDR2 FQGNSA. The CDR3 totals 16 residues. The CDR3 here is CASSQYRDRGRNEQFF. Written as DNA, the CDR3 is TGTGCCAGCAGCCAGTATCGGGACAGGGGCAGAAATGAGCAGTTCTTC.

The rearrangement links TRBV5-6 to TRBJ1-2, with a weak D call TRBD1 (6 bases). Trimming took 2 bases from V and 1 from J, leaving 9 bases between them. The CDR3 loop spans 14 amino acids. In germline, CDR1 is SGHDT, CDR2 YYEEEE. CDR3 amino acids: CASSLQGVNYGYTF. The CDR3 nucleotides read TGTGCCAGCAGCTTACAGGGCGTTAACTATGGCTACACCTTC.

The chain uses TRBV5-1 and TRBJ2-1; a weak D match, TRBD1 (5 bases). The V gene lost 0 bases and the J gene lost 10 bases, with 14 bases spanning the gap. Germline V gives CDR1 SGHRS, CDR2 YFSETQ. The length of the CDR3 is 14 residues. CDR3 nucleotide sequence: TGCGCCAGCAGCTTGGGTAACCAGGGCAGCGAGCAGTTCTTC. This encodes CASSLGNQGSEQFF.

The gene calls are TRBV5-1 and TRBJ2-1, with 11 positions matching TRBD2. CDR1 and CDR2 from the germline V gene are SGHRS and YFSETQ. With 3 bases clipped from V and 6 bases from J, the junction kept 5 bases outside the gene matches. The CDR3 has 15 amino acids. CDR3 sequence reads: CASSYTSGSSNEQFF. The DNA for the CDR3 is TGCGCCAGCAGCTATACTAGCGGGAGCAGCAATGAGCAGTTCTTC.

The CDR3 DNA sequence: TGTGCCAGCAGCTTGGCTAGCGGGAGATACGAGCAGTACTTC. Amino acid sequence: CASSLASGRYEQYF. V and J are TRBV7-2 and TRBJ2-7, with 10 bases lining up with TRBD2. Unmatched junction bases numbered 3, after V lost 3 bases and J lost 4 bases. CDR1 and CDR2 from the germline V gene are SGHTA and FQGNSA. The CDR3 contains 14 residues.

V is TRBV11-2 and J is TRBJ2-7, with 7 bases lining up with TRBD2. The V and J ends lost 3 bases and 3 bases, in that order; junction bases with no gene match: 5. The CDR3 spans 14 residues. Germline CDR1 and CDR2: SGHAT and FQNNGV. The CDR3 here is CASSFAGVDYEQYF. As DNA, the CDR3 is TGTGCCAGCAGCTTCGCGGGGGTAGACTACGAGCAGTACTTC. Full variable domain (outside the CDR3, taken from reference TRBV11-2 and TRBJ2-7): EAGVAQSPRYKIIEKRQSVAFWCNPISGHATLYWYQQILGQGPKLLIQFQNNGVVDDSQLPKDRFSAERLKGVDSTLKIQPAKLEDSAVYLCASSFAGVDYEQYFGPGTRLTVT.

The count of this clone is one. V and J are TRBV30 and TRBJ2-1, with D perhaps matching TRBD2 (6 bases). From germline, CDR1 is GTSNPN and CDR2 SVGIG (reference sequence). Trimming removed 3 bases at V and 1 base at J, with 16 bases between. This CDR3 has 16 residues. The CDR3, as DNA: TGTGCCTGGAGAGATTTACTAGCTGAATCCTACAATGAGCAGTTCTTC. Translated: CAWRDLLAESYNEQFF.

The chain has TRBV7-8 and TRBJ2-2; 13 positions match TRBD2. V lost 6 bases to trimming and J lost 5 bases; unmatched junction nucleotides: 12. The CDR3 covers 18 residues. Germline CDR1 is SGHVS and CDR2 is FQNEAQ. The DNA of the CDR3 is TGTGCCAGCAGTCCCTCGGGTAGGGGACTAGCGGGAACCGGGGAGCTGTTTTTT. Its translation: CASSPSGRGLAGTGELFF. Looking up the rest from reference TRBV7-8 and TRBJ2-2 gives the full variable domain: GAGVSQSPRYKVAKRGQDVALRCDPISGHVSLFWYQQALGQGPEFLTYFQNEAQLDKSGLPSDRFFAERPEGSVSTLKIQRTQQEDSAVYLCASSPSGRGLAGTGELFFGEGSRLTVL.

The chain combines TRBV7-6 with TRBJ2-2; D uncertain. Germline V gene data show CDR1 as SGHVS and CDR2 as FNYEAQ. Trimming cost V 4 bases and J 7 bases, with 10 bases left between them. The CDR3 is 13 amino acids. The CDR3, as DNA: TGTGCCAGCAGCTCCCGGTTGAGCGGGGAGCTGTTTTTT. This sequence encodes CASSSRLSGELFF. Complete variable domain (other parts from reference TRBV7-6 and TRBJ2-2): GAGVSQSPRYKVTKRGQDVALRCDPISGHVSLYWYRQALGQGPEFLTYFNYEAQQDKSGLPNDRFSAERPEGSISTLTIQRTEQRDSAMYRCASSSRLSGELFFGEGSRLTVL.

The chain has TRBV7-6 and TRBJ2-5; TRBD1 matches at 7 bases. Germline CDR1 and CDR2: SGHVS and FNYEAQ. This CDR3 spans 14 amino acids. The V and J ends lost 5 bases and 4 bases, in that order; junction bases with no gene match: 7. The CDR3 DNA sequence: TGTGCCAGCAGCCTGACAGGGTCGACAGAGACCCAGTACTTC. This sequence encodes CASSLTGSTETQYF.

This clone was seen once. The chain carries TRBV4-3 and TRBJ1-3, with 8 bases that match TRBD1. V was pared by 3 bases and J by 2 bases, with 9 bases of the junction left unmatched. The CDR3 has 17 residues. Germline V lookup: CDR1 LGHNA, CDR2 YSLEER. In DNA, the CDR3 is TGCGCCAGCAGCCACGGACCCGCAGGGGGCCCTGGAAACACCATATATTTT. This translates into CASSHGPAGGPGNTIYF.

This chain connects TRBV27 to TRBJ2-7; TRBD2 agrees at 8 bases. Germline V gene sequence: CDR1 MNHEY, CDR2 SMNVEV (reference sequence). The junction had 13 bases not matched to a gene; V was cut back by 5 bases and J by 4 bases. The CDR3 extends over 16 amino acids. The CDR3 DNA reads as TGTGCCAGCAGTCTACTCGGGGGGGCGCGGGGATACGAGCAGTACTTC. Translation: CASSLLGGARGYEQYF.

For this clone: Within the sample, other DNA sequences also encode this same CDR3. V usage is TRBV18 and J usage is TRBJ2-7; a weak D match, TRBD1 (6 bases). The V end lost 0 bases, the J end lost 4 bases, and 7 bases lay between the germline ends. CDR1 and CDR2 from the germline V gene are KGHSH and LQKENI. The CDR3 covers 13 residues. The CDR3 loop reads CASSPPGGYEQYF. CDR3 nucleotide sequence: TGTGCCAGCTCACCACCAGGGGGATACGAGCAGTACTTC.

This clone has only one observation. The chain uses TRBV19 and TRBJ1-6; 10 bases agree with TRBD1. The CDR3 totals 14 residues. V trimming: 7 bases; J trimming: 7 bases; junction bases outside the gene matches: 4. In germline, CDR1 is LNHDA, CDR2 SQIVND (reference sequence). CDR3 sequence (DNA): TGTGCCAGTACCCGGGACAGGGGAAATTCACCCCTCCACTTT. As protein: CASTRDRGNSPLHF.

The J gene is TRBJ2-4, the V gene TRBV6-5, with 7 nucleotides matching TRBD2. V trimming: 6 bases; J trimming: 7 bases; junction bases outside the gene matches: 6. Per the germline V gene, CDR1 is MNHEY and CDR2 is SVGAGI. The CDR3 consists of 13 residues. The DNA of the CDR3 is TGTGCCAGCAGACCCGCGGGGGTTAACATTCAGTACTTC. Protein product: CASRPAGVNIQYF.

The chain carries TRBV28 and TRBJ2-3, with a possible D match to TRBD1 (5 bases). CDR3 length: 13 amino acids. Trimming pared 5 bases from V and 4 bases from J, leaving 10 bases between. CDR1 and CDR2 from the germline V gene are MDHEN and SYDVKM. CDR3 residues: CASSPRVADTQYF. CDR3 in DNA: TGTGCCAGCAGTCCCAGGGTGGCAGATACGCAGTATTTT.

This sequence joins TRBV18 and TRBJ1-2; 7 nucleotides align to TRBD1. Unmatched junction bases numbered 7, after V lost 6 bases and J lost 6 bases. CDR1 KGHSH and CDR2 LQKENI come from the germline V gene. This CDR3 comprises 13 residues. The CDR3 region has the DNA TGTGCCAGCTCCCCGACAGGGATCAATGGCTACACCTTC. Protein sequence: CASSPTGINGYTF.

The chain couples TRBV5-4 to TRBJ2-7; D not certain. Deletions cut 2 bases from V and 4 bases from J, with 10 bases between. Looked up from germline, CDR1 is SGHNT and CDR2 is YYREEE (reference sequence). This CDR3 region has 13 residues. DNA of the CDR3: TGTGCCAGCAGCTTATTAGGCAGGTACGAGCAGTACTTC. As protein: CASSLLGRYEQYF.

The chain recombines TRBV3-1 (or the pseudogene TRBV3-2) with TRBJ2-7, with 8 bases lining up with TRBD2. The CDR3 sequence is 12 residues long. The germline V gene has CDR1 LGHDT and CDR2 YNNKEL (reference sequence). The ends lost 5 bases at V and 4 bases at J; junction bases unmatched: 1. CDR3 sequence reads: CASSLAGYEQYF. For the CDR3, the DNA is TGTGCCAGCAGCTTAGCGGGGTACGAGCAGTACTTC.

This clone was found once. V is TRBV7-7 and J is TRBJ2-7; 8 nucleotides match TRBD1. The CDR3 contains 15 residues. From germline, CDR1 is SSHAT and CDR2 FNYEAQ (reference sequence). J lost 3 bases, V lost 0 bases, and 4 bases had no gene match. The CDR3 DNA is TGTGCCAGCAGCTTAGCCACCGGGACAGGCTACGAGCAGTACTTC. Its protein is CASSLATGTGYEQYF.

The rearrangement joins TRBV7-8 to TRBJ2-1; 7 bases agree with TRBD2. The V segment lost 0 bases and the J segment 0 bases; nucleotides outside the gene matches: 5. CDR1 is SGHVS, CDR2 FQNEAQ, per germline. The CDR3 length is 17 residues. The CDR3 sequence is CASSLAAGASSYNEQFF. For the CDR3, the DNA is TGTGCCAGCAGCTTAGCGGCGGGAGCGAGCTCCTACAATGAGCAGTTCTTC.